Below, 32 T cell receptor beta chains from the same sample are listed, as sequenced in a study of blood T cell repertoires in COVID-19. Assay used: immunoSEQ multiplex PCR; TCRdb lists only in-frame clones, some missing. The repertoire holds about 130,000 clones, with 60% to 80% as singletons. Specimen: peripheral blood. These receptors all come from a man in his sixties who had recovered from COVID-19.

This chain uses TRBV7-3 with TRBJ2-1; possibly TRBD2 for D (5 bases). Germline CDR1 SGHTA, CDR2 FQGTGA. The V gene lost 4 bases and the J gene lost 9 bases, with 13 bases spanning the gap. The CDR3 length is 13 residues. CDR3 residues: CASSSEARGEQFF. CDR3 nucleotide sequence: TGTGCCAGCAGCTCCGAGGCACGGGGTGAGCAGTTCTTC.

This chain links TRBV3-1 (or the pseudogene TRBV3-2) with TRBJ2-7; TRBD1 aligns across 8 bases. This CDR3 is built from 15 residues. CDR1 is LGHDT and CDR2 is YNNKEL in the germline V gene (reference sequence). Trimming cost V 5 bases and J 6 bases; bases outside gene matches: 12. CDR3 DNA: TGTGCCAGCAGCGCGGCTCGACAGGGGCAAGGCGAGCAGTACTTC. This translates into CASSAARQGQGEQYF.

The rearrangement links TRBV6-2 or TRBV6-3 to TRBJ1-4; 7 bases align to TRBD1. Germline CDR1 MNHEY, CDR2 SVGEGT. The CDR3 covers 15 residues. The ends lost 0 bases at V and 3 bases at J; junction bases unmatched: 1. CDR3 sequence: CASSYSGTANEKLFF. The CDR3 DNA sequence: TGTGCCAGCAGTTACTCAGGGACAGCTAATGAAAAACTGTTTTTT.

The rearrangement uses TRBV7-2 and TRBJ2-7; the match to TRBD1 covers 8 bases. This CDR3 is 17 amino acids long. V shed 3 bases and J 5 bases; nucleotides not matched to a gene: 15. Germline V CDR1 and CDR2: SGHTA, FQGNSA. The CDR3 DNA is TGTGCCAGCAGCTTCTACCCAGGGGGCGATACTTATGACGAGCAGTACTTC. Translating gives CASSFYPGGDTYDEQYF.

This clone was counted a few times. The genes are TRBV19 and TRBJ2-1; 8 nucleotides agree with TRBD2. This CDR3 is 14 amino acids long. Germline values: CDR1 LNHDA, CDR2 SQIVND (reference sequence). The V gene end was trimmed by 5 bases and the J gene end by 8 bases; junction bases not matched to a gene: 8. Here the CDR3 DNA reads TGTGCCAGTAGTGTCGGGACTAGTAACGATGAGCAGTTCTTC. Protein: CASSVGTSNDEQFF.

The J gene is TRBJ2-1, the V gene TRBV6-6, with 8 positions matching TRBD2. The CDR3 has 18 residues. Germline V lookup: CDR1 MNHNY, CDR2 SVGAGI (reference sequence). V was clipped by 5 bases and J by 0 bases; unmatched bases: 12. This chain's CDR3 is CASSQAFARGVSYNEQFF. The CDR3 DNA reads TGTGCCAGCAGTCAGGCTTTTGCGCGGGGGGTCTCCTACAATGAGCAGTTCTTC.

J is TRBJ2-2 and V is TRBV5-1; D call uncertain. The CDR3 loop spans 15 amino acids. The germline V gene has CDR1 SGHRS and CDR2 YFSETQ. V was trimmed by 0 bases and J by 3 bases, leaving 9 bases between them. CDR3 protein: CASSLGSGYTGELFF. The CDR3 region has the DNA TGCGCCAGCAGCTTGGGCTCGGGTTACACCGGGGAGCTGTTTTTT.

CDR3 in DNA: TGTGCCAGCAGCCAAGTGGAGGGTTCTAATGAAAAACTGTTTTTT. Translating it yields CASSQVEGSNEKLFF. This chain links TRBV4-2 with TRBJ1-4; no clear D. CDR3 length: 15 amino acids. Germline-derived CDR1 and CDR2 are LGHNA and YNFKEQ. Trimming stripped 1 base from V and 3 bases from J, with 9 bases between.

The gene calls are TRBV11-2 and TRBJ1-1; a possible D gene is TRBD1 (5 bases). The CDR3 length is 14 residues. The germline gives CDR1 SGHAT, CDR2 FQNNGV. Trimming removed 5 bases from V and 2 bases from J, with 12 bases in between. The CDR3 reads CASSVGLPNTEAFF. CDR3 nucleotide sequence: TGTGCCAGCAGCGTGGGACTCCCAAACACTGAAGCTTTCTTT.

The chain links TRBV5-1 to TRBJ1-1; D uncertain. The germline gives CDR1 SGHRS, CDR2 YFSETQ. This CDR3 contains 14 residues. V shed 0 bases and J shed 0 bases, with 6 bases lying between them. The CDR3 here is CASSLVRLNTEAFF. DNA of the CDR3: TGCGCCAGCAGCTTGGTCCGGTTGAACACTGAAGCTTTCTTT.

With regard to this clone: This CDR3 is also generated by other DNA sequences in the sample. The chain is built from TRBV7-2 and TRBJ2-5, with TRBD1 as a possible D gene (5 bases). The CDR3 has 14 amino acids. The V end lost 0 bases, the J end lost 4 bases, and 9 bases lay between the germline ends. The germline V gene encodes CDR1 SGHTA and CDR2 FQGNSA. CDR3 residues: CASSLAGVGETQYF. DNA of the CDR3: TGTGCCAGCAGCTTAGCAGGGGTCGGAGAGACCCAGTACTTC.

V usage is TRBV5-1 and J usage is TRBJ2-5; no clear D gene. This CDR3 has 15 amino acids. Germline CDR1 SGHRS, CDR2 YFSETQ. V gave up 0 bases and J gave up 4 bases, with 13 bases separating them. CDR3 DNA sequence: TGCGCCAGCAGCTTGGCACTAAAACCGGGAGAGACCCAGTACTTC. Translation: CASSLALKPGETQYF.

This clone was recorded only once. The chain carries TRBV9 and TRBJ2-5, with D possibly TRBD1 on 5 matching bases. CDR3 length: 16 amino acids. The V gene's germline CDR1 is SGDLS and CDR2 YYNGEE. V lost 3 bases and J 2 bases, leaving 17 bases between the germline ends. CDR3 loop: CASSGRTDRVQETQYF. In DNA form, the CDR3 reads TGTGCCAGCAGCGGACGAACCGACAGAGTTCAAGAGACCCAGTACTTC.

The J gene is TRBJ2-5, the V gene TRBV28; D is undetermined. The CDR3 covers 13 residues. Trimming removed 7 bases from V and 2 bases from J, with 11 bases in between. From germline, CDR1 is MDHEN and CDR2 SYDVKM. The CDR3 here is CASTPTPQETQYF. The CDR3 DNA follows: TGTGCCAGCACTCCCACACCGCAAGAGACCCAGTACTTC.

The CDR3 is CASRRDNNQPQHF. The CDR3 DNA is TGTGCCAGCAGAAGGGACAACAATCAGCCCCAGCATTTT. The V call is TRBV28, the J call TRBJ1-5, with D tentatively TRBD1 (6 bases). The germline gives CDR1 MDHEN, CDR2 SYDVKM. The CDR3 contains 13 residues. V was trimmed by 6 bases and J by 3 bases, leaving 9 bases between them.

This clone has a handful of counts. V is TRBV6-1 and J is TRBJ2-3, with D possibly TRBD2 on 5 matching bases. In germline, CDR1 is MNHNS, CDR2 SASEGT. Trimming left V 4 bases short and J 2 bases short, with 16 bases between. This CDR3 is 16 amino acids long. CDR3 nucleotides: TGTGCCAGCAGTGGCCGGGAACGTTCGTACACAGATACGCAGTATTTT. Translated: CASSGRERSYTDTQYF.

The chain employs TRBV19 and TRBJ2-2; TRBD1 matches 7 bases. V was pared by 5 bases and J by 6 bases, with 6 bases of the junction left unmatched. The CDR3 has 14 residues. Germline CDR1 reads LNHDA; CDR2 reads SQIVND (reference sequence). The CDR3 protein is CASSSRQGAGELFF. The CDR3 DNA reads as TGTGCCAGTAGTTCTAGGCAGGGGGCCGGGGAGCTGTTTTTT.

This clone has only one observation. The V and J genes are TRBV19 and TRBJ1-3; D perhaps matches TRBD1 (5 bases). The CDR3 extends over 15 amino acids. V was trimmed by 5 bases and J by 0 bases, leaving 11 bases between them. Germline CDR1 LNHDA, CDR2 SQIVND (reference sequence). CDR3 sequence reads: CASSHNRHSGNTIYF. The CDR3 DNA is TGTGCCAGTAGTCACAACAGGCACTCTGGAAACACCATATATTTT.

The DNA for the CDR3 is TGTGCCAGCAGTTCGACTTTCAACTATGGCTACACCTTC. Its translation: CASSSTFNYGYTF. V gene TRBV6-5 combines with J gene TRBJ1-2; D is undetermined. Germline loops: CDR1 MNHEY, CDR2 SVGAGI. CDR3 length: 13 amino acids. The V end lost 4 bases, the J end lost 2 bases, and 8 bases lay between the germline ends.

This chain uses TRBV6-5 with TRBJ2-6, with 9 bases lining up with TRBD1. The CDR3 sequence is 16 residues long. CDR1 and CDR2 (germline): MNHEY, SVGAGI. J lost 2 bases, V lost 2 bases, and 1 base had no gene match. CDR3: CASSYGTGTGANVLTF. CDR3 in DNA: TGTGCCAGCAGTTACGGGACAGGGACTGGGGCCAACGTCCTGACTTTC.

This clone has a single count. The V gene is TRBV28, the J gene TRBJ2-1, with D perhaps TRBD2 (5 bases). Germline assignment: CDR1 MDHEN and CDR2 SYDVKM. The ends were cut back, 6 bases at V and 12 bases at J, with 15 bases in the middle. The CDR3 length is 12 residues. The DNA of the CDR3 is TGTGCCAGCAGACCAACTAGTTCGCGGCAGTTCTTC. Encoded protein: CASRPTSSRQFF.

The chain combines TRBV30 with TRBJ1-4, with 9 nucleotides matching TRBD1. The CDR3 totals 14 residues. J was trimmed by 5 bases and V by 6 bases; bases with no gene match: 7. Germline CDR1 and CDR2: GTSNPN and SVGIG (reference sequence). CDR3 coding DNA: TGTGCCTGCCGGAACAGGGGGCGGAATGAAAAACTGTTTTTT. Encoded protein: CACRNRGRNEKLFF.

In DNA, the CDR3 is TGTGCCAGCAGTTCCGGGACAGGGGGCCCCGGGGAGCTGTTTTTT. Translated, it gives CASSSGTGGPGELFF. The chain has TRBV28 and TRBJ2-2; 12 nucleotides match TRBD1. Germline V lookup: CDR1 MDHEN, CDR2 SYDVKM. J was trimmed by 6 bases and V by 4 bases; bases with no gene match: 3. The CDR3 loop spans 15 amino acids.

This clone appeared a few times. The rearrangement links TRBV11-1 to TRBJ1-6; TRBD1 aligns across 9 bases. CDR1 and CDR2 (germline): SGHAT, FQDESV (reference sequence). The junction had 4 bases not matched to a gene; V was cut back by 1 base and J by 9 bases. The CDR3 extends over 15 amino acids. The CDR3 sequence is CASSLVGQGASPLHF. CDR3 nucleotide sequence: TGTGCCAGCAGCTTAGTGGGACAGGGTGCTTCACCCCTCCACTTT.

Here the CDR3 DNA reads TGTGCCAGTAGTATCCCCACAGGGAGATACCGTGAAGCTTTCTTT. This translates into CASSIPTGRYREAFF. The gene calls are TRBV19 and TRBJ1-1; maybe TRBD1 (6 bases). Deletions cut 3 bases from V and 7 bases from J, with 18 bases between. Germline V gives CDR1 LNHDA, CDR2 SQIVND (reference sequence). The CDR3 runs 15 residues.

The chain has TRBV14 and TRBJ2-3; 7 nucleotides agree with TRBD1. Germline V lookup: CDR1 SGHDN, CDR2 FVKESK. The V gene end was trimmed by 3 bases and the J gene end by 4 bases; junction bases not matched to a gene: 7. The CDR3 is made up of 15 amino acids. As DNA, the CDR3 is TGTGCCAGCAGCCAGACAGGGATGGGTTCAGATACGCAGTATTTT. This codes for CASSQTGMGSDTQYF.

This chain connects TRBV2 to TRBJ2-5; a possible D gene is TRBD1 (6 bases). The CDR3 is 14 amino acids. Deletions cut 3 bases from V and 1 base from J, with 9 bases between. From germline, CDR1 is SNHLY and CDR2 FYNNEI. The CDR3: CASSDRGLQETQYF. The CDR3 bases are TGTGCCAGCAGTGACAGGGGCCTCCAAGAGACCCAGTACTTC.

The chain combines TRBV3-1 (or the pseudogene TRBV3-2) with TRBJ1-6, with 7 bases that match TRBD1. J was trimmed by 5 bases and V by 1 base; bases with no gene match: 8. CDR1 is LGHDT, CDR2 YNNKEL, per germline (reference sequence). This CDR3 is built from 17 residues. The CDR3 reads CASSQGGSGTDNSPLHF. Written as DNA, the CDR3 is TGTGCCAGCAGCCAAGGAGGATCCGGGACAGATAATTCACCCCTCCACTTT.

The chain is built from TRBV19 and TRBJ1-1; 7 bases fit TRBD1. This CDR3 spans 13 amino acids. Unmatched junction bases numbered 4, after V lost 6 bases and J lost 3 bases. CDR1 LNHDA and CDR2 SQIVND come from the germline V gene (reference sequence). Here the CDR3 reads CASSRDRDTEAFF. DNA of the CDR3: TGTGCCAGTAGCAGAGACAGGGACACTGAAGCTTTCTTT.

The rearrangement uses TRBV10-1 and TRBJ2-1, with 8 bases lining up with TRBD1. The CDR3 extends over 15 amino acids. Trimming at V came to 4 bases and at J to 0 bases, leaving 2 bases not matched to a gene. Germline V CDR1 and CDR2: WNHNN, SYGVQD (reference sequence). The CDR3 DNA reads as TGCGCCAGCAGTGGGGACAGGAGCTCCTACAATGAGCAGTTCTTC. Translation: CASSGDRSSYNEQFF.

The chain couples TRBV7-3 to TRBJ2-2, with 10 bases aligning to TRBD1. The CDR3 has 15 residues. J lost 6 bases, V lost 2 bases, and 3 bases had no gene match. Germline CDR1 is SGHTA and CDR2 is FQGTGA. The CDR3 region is CASSLLGQGSGELFF. In DNA form, the CDR3 reads TGTGCCAGCAGCTTACTGGGACAGGGGTCCGGGGAGCTGTTTTTT.

The rearrangement uses TRBV6-4 and TRBJ1-1; TRBD1 might be the D (5 bases). There are 14 residues in the CDR3. Trimming removed 6 bases from V and 1 base from J, with 12 bases in between. The V gene's germline CDR1 is MRHNA and CDR2 SNTAGT. CDR3: CASSLWGGNTEAFF. CDR3 DNA sequence: TGTGCCAGCAGCCTATGGGGGGGGAACACTGAAGCTTTCTTT.